A single sample is the source of the 25 T cell receptor beta chains below, sequenced in a study of blood T cell repertoires in COVID-19. Using immunoSEQ multiplex PCR, the repertoire was profiled, and TCRdb retains in-frame clones only, with some absent. The table shows about 280,000 clones, with roughly 90% occurring only once. Material: peripheral blood. These receptors were obtained from a woman between 70 and 85 years old with COVID-19, enrolled during active disease.

CDR3 protein: CAISEGRGTGELFF. The CDR3 bases are TGTGCCATCAGTGAGGGGCGGGGCACCGGGGAGCTGTTTTTT. The chain carries TRBV10-3 and TRBJ2-2; D may be TRBD2 (6 bases). Germline values: CDR1 ENHRY, CDR2 SYGVKD. CDR3 length: 14 amino acids. V was cut by 2 bases and J by 4 bases, with 8 bases left in between.

The chain recombines TRBV7-2 with TRBJ2-3, with a tentative D call TRBD2 (5 bases). Germline CDR1 SGHTA, CDR2 FQGNSA. The V and J ends lost 2 bases and 0 bases respectively, with 15 bases between them. This CDR3 comprises 17 residues. In DNA form, the CDR3 reads TGTGCCAGCAGCTTAAAACTAGGGCTGACTAGCACAGATACGCAGTATTTT. Translation: CASSLKLGLTSTDTQYF.

The chain couples TRBV6-6 to TRBJ1-2, with D possibly matching TRBD1 (6 bases). The germline gives CDR1 MNHNY, CDR2 SVGAGI (reference sequence). V was pared by 0 bases and J by 3 bases, with 11 bases between. The CDR3 consists of 15 residues. The CDR3 is CASSYSRGTDYGYTF. DNA for the CDR3: TGTGCCAGCAGTTACTCGAGGGGGACGGACTATGGCTACACCTTC.

This clone has a handful of counts. The CDR3 DNA is TGTGCCAGCAGCTCAATAGCGGGCTCCTACGAGCAGTACTTC. Protein: CASSSIAGSYEQYF. The V gene is TRBV7-6, the J gene TRBJ2-7; 7 bases agree with TRBD2. V trimming: 4 bases; J trimming: 0 bases; junction bases outside the gene matches: 3. There are 14 residues in the CDR3. Germline CDR1 reads SGHVS; CDR2 reads FNYEAQ.

The chain is built from TRBV7-7 and TRBJ1-4; the D is unclear. The germline gives CDR1 SSHAT, CDR2 FNYEAQ (reference sequence). The CDR3 runs 15 residues. Trimming took off 1 base at V and 0 bases at J, with 6 bases between the two ends. CDR3 coding DNA: TGTGCCAGCAGCTTAGGTCCGGCAACTAATGAAAAACTGTTTTTT. Its protein product is CASSLGPATNEKLFF.

The chain combines TRBV6-2 or TRBV6-3 with TRBJ1-6; D unresolved. Trimming pared 2 bases from V and 8 bases from J, leaving 7 bases between. Per germline, CDR1 MNHEY and CDR2 SVGEGT. The CDR3 sequence is 13 residues long. CDR3 bases: TGTGCCAGCAGTTACGAGGTTTATTCACCCCTCCACTTT. This sequence encodes CASSYEVYSPLHF.

A remark on this clone: At the DNA level, this CDR3 is encoded by other sequences in the same sample as well. This chain joins TRBV9 and TRBJ1-2; possibly TRBD1 for D (6 bases). V was shortened by 0 bases and J by 4 bases, with 10 bases between the two germline ends. The V gene's germline CDR1 is SGDLS and CDR2 YYNGEE. This CDR3 is built from 14 residues. This CDR3 is CASSVDGGAYGYTF. The CDR3 DNA is TGTGCCAGCAGCGTAGATGGGGGGGCCTATGGCTACACCTTC.

This clone was counted between two and nine times. The chain carries TRBV7-2 and TRBJ2-1; tentatively, D is TRBD1 (5 bases). The V gene's germline CDR1 is SGHTA and CDR2 FQGNSA. With 5 bases removed from V and 6 bases from J, the gap between germline ends came to 20 bases. This CDR3 spans 16 amino acids. CDR3 DNA sequence: TGTGCCAGCAGCCCACAGGCCACACTACGAGGCAATGAGCAGTTCTTC. Translating it yields CASSPQATLRGNEQFF.

V gene TRBV24-1 combines with J gene TRBJ1-2, with D possibly matching TRBD1 (6 bases). The germline V gene has CDR1 KGHDR and CDR2 SFDVKD. V lost 2 bases and J 6 bases, leaving 15 bases between the germline ends. The CDR3 length is 15 residues. The CDR3 region has the DNA TGTGCCACCAGTGATTACGGACAGTCGGTCCATGGCTACACCTTC. It translates to CATSDYGQSVHGYTF.

The chain carries TRBV28 and TRBJ2-7; D may be TRBD2 (7 bases). The CDR3 loop spans 15 amino acids. Germline CDR1 and CDR2: MDHEN and SYDVKM. V was trimmed by 1 base and J by 3 bases, leaving 13 bases between them. CDR3 sequence: CASSLFGGAYYEQYF. The CDR3 coding sequence is TGTGCCAGCAGTTTATTTGGGGGGGCCTACTACGAGCAGTACTTC.

The chain combines TRBV7-9 with TRBJ1-2; 9 bases are a match to TRBD1. The CDR3 contains 14 residues. Germline values: CDR1 SEHNR, CDR2 FQNEAQ (reference sequence). The trim removed 5 bases at V and 4 bases at J, leaving 5 bases unmatched. CDR3 residues: CASSPGQGVYGYTF. The CDR3, as DNA: TGTGCCAGCAGCCCGGGACAGGGAGTCTATGGCTACACCTTC.

Here the CDR3 DNA reads TGTGCCAGCAGTTCCGGGACAGATAATTCACCCCTCCACTTT. This sequence encodes CASSSGTDNSPLHF. The chain carries TRBV2 and TRBJ1-6, with 7 nucleotides matching TRBD1. With 5 bases clipped from V and 5 bases from J, the junction kept 3 bases outside the gene matches. Germline CDR1 and CDR2: SNHLY and FYNNEI. The CDR3 contains 14 residues.

The chain uses TRBV7-9 and TRBJ2-7; no firm D call. The CDR3 is made up of 12 amino acids. Germline CDR1 reads SEHNR; CDR2 reads FQNEAQ (reference sequence). Trimming removed 4 bases at V and 6 bases at J, with 10 bases between. The CDR3 loop reads CASSSTPFEQYF. DNA for the CDR3: TGTGCCAGCAGCTCGACACCGTTCGAGCAGTACTTC.

The chain uses TRBV28 and TRBJ1-1, with a tentative D call TRBD1 (6 bases). V was shortened by 5 bases and J by 1 base, with 17 bases between the two germline ends. The CDR3 runs 16 residues. Germline CDR1 MDHEN, CDR2 SYDVKM. CDR3 DNA sequence: TGTGCCAGCAGTGACCAATCGACAGGCAAGAACACTGAAGCTTTCTTT. Translating gives CASSDQSTGKNTEAFF.

This chain links TRBV4-3 with TRBJ1-3; 8 positions match TRBD1. The J segment lost 1 base and the V segment lost 3 bases, leaving 8 bases of the junction unmatched. This CDR3 spans 17 amino acids. The germline V gene encodes CDR1 LGHNA and CDR2 YSLEER. The CDR3 DNA reads as TGCGCCAGCAGCCACCTCGCAGGGGGCTATTCTGGAAACACCATATATTTT. It codes for CASSHLAGGYSGNTIYF.

The rearrangement links TRBV12-3 or TRBV12-4 to TRBJ1-1; maybe TRBD1 (5 bases). The CDR3 loop spans 12 amino acids. With 9 bases removed from V and 3 bases from J, the gap between germline ends came to 11 bases. The CDR3 DNA follows: TGTGCCAGTGGGCAGGGATACACTGAAGCTTTCTTT. Encoded protein: CASGQGYTEAFF.

This clone was observed at least ten times. Other DNA sequences in the sample encode the same CDR3. The genes are TRBV30 and TRBJ1-5, with a tentative D call TRBD1 (5 bases). Trimming stripped 0 bases from V and 4 bases from J, with 7 bases between. CDR1 and CDR2 from the germline V gene are GTSNPN and SVGIG (reference sequence). The CDR3 is 13 amino acids. The CDR3 DNA reads as TGTGCCTGGAGTGTAAAGGGGAATCAGCCCCAGCATTTT. It codes for CAWSVKGNQPQHF.

V usage is TRBV5-1 and J usage is TRBJ2-1; the D gene is possibly TRBD2 (7 bases). Per the germline V gene, CDR1 is SGHRS and CDR2 is YFSETQ. This CDR3 contains 14 residues. V was trimmed by 0 bases and J by 8 bases, leaving 12 bases between them. The CDR3 protein is CASSLVSGGDEQFF. CDR3 coding DNA: TGCGCCAGCAGCTTGGTTTCGGGGGGCGATGAGCAGTTCTTC. The full variable domain, completed using reference TRBV5-1 and TRBJ2-1, is KAGVTQTPRYLIKTRGQQVTLSCSPISGHRSVSWYQQTPGQGLQFLFEYFSETQRNKGNFPGRFSGRQFSNSRSEMNVSTLELGDSALYLCASSLVSGGDEQFFGPGTRLTVL.

This sequence joins TRBV29-1 and TRBJ2-3; D is perhaps TRBD2 (5 bases). CDR1 and CDR2 from the germline V gene are SQVTM and ANQGSEA. The CDR3 sequence is 13 residues long. Trimming shortened V by 3 bases and J by 4 bases, and 11 bases separated the two germline ends. CDR3 loop: CSVEGYSADTQYF. CDR3 sequence (DNA): TGCAGCGTTGAGGGCTATAGCGCAGATACGCAGTATTTT.

The chain has TRBV29-1 and TRBJ2-1, with 7 nucleotides matching TRBD2. V shed 1 base and J 2 bases; nucleotides not matched to a gene: 5. This CDR3 contains 15 residues. CDR1 SQVTM and CDR2 ANQGSEA come from the germline V gene. The CDR3 sequence is CSVEGGGNTYNEQFF. The CDR3 DNA sequence: TGCAGCGTTGAAGGGGGGGGAAACACCTACAATGAGCAGTTCTTC.

The chain joins TRBV5-6 to TRBJ2-1, with 7 nucleotides matching TRBD1. This CDR3 has 16 residues. Germline V gives CDR1 SGHDT, CDR2 YYEEEE. V gave up 4 bases and J gave up 5 bases; unmatched junction bases: 12. The CDR3 DNA reads TGTGCCAGCAGCCCTGGACAGGTCGCCGTAAACAATGAGCAGTTCTTC. As protein: CASSPGQVAVNNEQFF.

The gene calls are TRBV2 and TRBJ2-7, with 7 positions matching TRBD1. Trimming removed 4 bases from V and 3 bases from J; junction bases left unmatched: 9. Per the germline V gene, CDR1 is SNHLY and CDR2 is FYNNEI. The CDR3 is made up of 15 amino acids. The CDR3 here is CASSGTGTESYEQYF. The CDR3 nucleotides read TGTGCCAGCAGTGGAACCGGGACAGAAAGCTACGAGCAGTACTTC.

The chain has TRBV12-5 and TRBJ1-1; D is unresolved. The CDR3 sequence is 14 residues long. The germline CDR1 and CDR2 sequences are LGHNT and FRNRAP. The V end was cut by 3 bases, the J end by 2 bases, with 10 bases between. DNA for the CDR3: TGTGCTAGTGGTTTCCTCGGGATTAACACTGAAGCTTTCTTT. Protein product: CASGFLGINTEAFF.

This chain uses TRBV5-6 with TRBJ1-5; TRBD1 agrees at 8 bases. V shed 4 bases and J 3 bases; nucleotides not matched to a gene: 3. In germline, CDR1 is SGHDT, CDR2 YYEEEE. The CDR3 spans 14 residues. The CDR3 DNA is TGTGCCAGCAGCATGACAGGGGCCAATCAGCCCCAGCATTTT. Protein product: CASSMTGANQPQHF.

The genes are TRBV9 and TRBJ2-7; TRBD1 aligns across 9 bases. V lost 4 bases and J lost 2; bases outside the gene matches: 7. There are 15 residues in the CDR3. Germline CDR1 reads SGDLS; CDR2 reads YYNGEE. The CDR3 region has the DNA TGTGCCAGCAGCCAAGGGGGGACAGGGACCTACGAGCAGTACTTC. Its translation is CASSQGGTGTYEQYF.